This T cell receptor beta chain was found in a study of T cells in Graves' hyperthyroidism and ophthalmopathy. Study-wide results and caveats: Most expanded thyroid clonotypes above 0.001 also appeared in blood.

The CDR3 is 17 residues long. Germline CDR1 and CDR2: MNHEY and SVGEGT. The ends lost 4 bases at V and 2 bases at J; junction bases unmatched: 6. There are many counts of this clonotype. The antigen is undetermined. Amplification targeted TCR beta CDR3 regions from RNA transcripts. The HTBI primer set was used in a first-round RT-PCR of the TCR CDR3. TCRdb fed the multiplex PCR reads into MiXCR, producing one record per CDR3 protein. The sample gives 240,000 or so distinct CDR3 sequences, over 15% of which show up once; 28% is in the top ten. The sequence came from a woman aged 18-29 years with Graves' ophthalmopathy. Source material: blood. This chain links TRBV6-2 or TRBV6-3 with TRBJ2-6; 9 nucleotides align to TRBD1. CDR3 sequence: CASSSGTGSPGANVLTF. The CDR3 DNA reads as TGTGCCAGCAGTTCCGGGACAGGGTCCCCTGGGGCCAACGTCCTGACTTTC.